The 4 T cell receptor beta chains listed next were all sequenced from one sample in a study of T-cell memory formation after mild COVID-19. MiXCR, applied by TCRdb to the 5' RACE reads, yields one record per CDR3 protein. The sample records 100,000 or so distinct CDR3 sequences, approximately 12% being singletons. Specimen: PBMCs or a T cell subset sorted from them (not recorded which). These receptors were obtained from a man between 18 and 35 years old who had mild COVID-19 (a few samples of this study predate the infection). Cell type and time point are not known.

The chain links TRBV6-6 to TRBJ2-1, with D maybe TRBD1 (6 bases). Germline V lookup: CDR1 MNHNY, CDR2 SVGAGI (reference sequence). Trimming took 0 bases from V and 8 from J, leaving 14 bases between them. The length of the CDR3 is 15 residues. This chain's CDR3 is CASSYSDSLLYEQFF. The DNA for the CDR3 is TGTGCCAGCAGTTACTCGGACAGTCTTCTTTATGAGCAGTTCTTC.

V is TRBV2 and J is TRBJ1-1, with D hard to call. The germline V gene has CDR1 SNHLY and CDR2 FYNNEI. The CDR3 spans 13 residues. V lost 3 bases to trimming and J lost 3 bases, with 8 bases between them. This CDR3 reads CASSDRGDTEAFF. The CDR3 region has the DNA TGTGCCAGCAGTGACCGTGGGGACACTGAAGCTTTCTTT.

This clonotype was seen many times. The chain recombines TRBV6-5 with TRBJ2-6, with D unclear. V shed 7 bases and J shed 2 bases, with 12 bases lying between them. Germline V lookup: CDR1 MNHEY, CDR2 SVGAGI. The CDR3 covers 15 residues. In DNA form, the CDR3 reads TGTGCCAGCACCCTACAACGCCCTGGGGCCAACGTCCTGACTTTC. It codes for CASTLQRPGANVLTF.

The chain recombines TRBV4-1 with TRBJ1-6; D unresolved. Germline V CDR1 and CDR2: MGHRA, YSYEKL. The CDR3 length is 15 residues. V was trimmed by 0 bases and J by 9 bases, leaving 12 bases between them. The CDR3: CASSQDRVPSSPLHF. The CDR3 DNA is TGCGCCAGCAGCCAAGACCGGGTTCCTTCTTCACCCCTCCACTTT.